This T cell receptor beta chain was captured by sequencing in a study of quantifying T cell responses using KT2 cells listed by TCRdb under 2017. Looking at the study overall: RNA was DNase-treated and reverse transcribed with TCR alpha and beta constant-region primers, mostly using SuperScript III. Under optimum conditions, the efficiency of the T4 ligation step was estimated to be more than 10%. To prevent over-amplification, PCR2 was performed as a SYBR Green qPCR and halted at a predetermined fluorescence threshold.

Known numbers of KT2, a T cell clone whose TCR had been sequenced previously, were spiked into unfractionated PBMC to test the sensitivity and accuracy of the pipeline. A range of KT2-to-PBMC ratios was produced by mixing KT2 cells with a fixed number of PBMC. V loses 8 bases, J loses 0 bases, and the germline ends lie 10 bases apart. The CDR3 spans 13 residues, from the cysteine through the phenylalanine. The DNA shown is the 39-base CDR3, in frame from base 1. Library preparation used UMI-ligation and nested PCR. A single-stranded oligonucleotide bearing the Illumina SP2 sequence and a UMI was ligated to the 3' end of the cDNA with T4 RNA ligase 1. PCR1 used around 4 cycles (98 degrees C 15 s, 69 degrees C 30 s, 72 degrees C 40 s), and the beta primer was an equimolar mix of RC1.1 and RC1.2 that covered TRBC1 and TRBC2. Starting at PCR2, the TCR alpha and beta chains were handled separately, and sample indices and Illumina adaptors were added. The UMI comprised 12 random nucleotides, as two hexamers separated by a spacer, placed after an 8-base spacer. Libraries were sequenced on an Illumina MiSeq with v2 2x251 paired-end chemistry, typically about a dozen samples per run. To boost diversity, each sequencing library was supplemented with PhiX DNA at roughly 4.5-8%. On the study's bioinformatics: The raw reads were converted into FASTQ with bcl2fastq and then demultiplexed by dual indices with Demultiplexor. V and J genes were assigned by Decombinator through tag matching, with a single base-pair mismatch being allowed. UMIs were used by Collapsinator to correct both sequencing errors and frequency errors caused by PCR heterogeneity. CDR3Translator converted Decombinator identifiers to nucleotide sequence, translated to amino acids, and extracted CDR3 using C- and N-terminal motifs. Each distinct KT2 TCR was counted as a cluster of KT2 sequences sharing one unique molecular identifier. TCRdb handled the public reads itself, with Q25 trimming in fastp and clone calling in MiXCR, and kept productive beta chains. Every entry covers one CDR3 protein and lists the most common genes and DNA from its rows. The V and J calls and clone size come from TCRdb's table, not from the authors' own analysis. The sample includes 40,000 to 60,000 distinct CDR3 sequences, with around 10% observed a single time. In total, the top ten clones hold about 10% of the sample.

This clonotype came up many times. It has no known antigen specificity. Nothing much larger sits one base from this clone, and base qualities are not available. What the work shows at the level of the full study, not this receptor alone: KT2 sequences were detected down to the lowest spike-in tested, about one KT2 cell per 100,000 PBMC. This TCR sequencing study did not compare the pipeline side by side with other TCR sequencing techniques. At very high KT2 spike-in numbers, detection of KT2 sequences reached saturation. Over several orders of magnitude, the number of KT2 alpha and beta sequences rose linearly with the number of KT2 cells put in.

The chain employs TRBV12-3 or TRBV12-4 and TRBJ2-5; the best D guess is TRBD2, with 6 bases matching. Sequenced input: PBMCs spiked with cells of the T cell clone KT2. This TCR was recovered from a human donor. The sequenced DNA: TGTGCCAGCGGGCGGGGATACCAAGAGACCCAGTACTTC. The translation is CASGRGYQETQYF.